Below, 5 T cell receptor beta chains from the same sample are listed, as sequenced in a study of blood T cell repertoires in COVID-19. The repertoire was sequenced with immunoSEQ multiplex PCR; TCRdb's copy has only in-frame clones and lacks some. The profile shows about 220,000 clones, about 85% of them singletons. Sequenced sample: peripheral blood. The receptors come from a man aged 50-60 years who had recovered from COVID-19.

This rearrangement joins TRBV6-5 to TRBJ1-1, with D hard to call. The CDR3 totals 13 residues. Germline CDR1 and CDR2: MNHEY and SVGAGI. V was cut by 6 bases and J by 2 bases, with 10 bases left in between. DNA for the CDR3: TGTGCCAGCAGGTTGACGGGAAACACTGAAGCTTTCTTT. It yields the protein CASRLTGNTEAFF.

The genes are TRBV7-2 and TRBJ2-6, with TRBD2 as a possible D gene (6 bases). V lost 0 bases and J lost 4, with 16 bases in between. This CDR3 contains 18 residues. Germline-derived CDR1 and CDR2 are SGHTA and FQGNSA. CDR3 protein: CASSLAGGFLTGANVLTF. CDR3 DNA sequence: TGTGCCAGCAGCTTAGCTGGGGGGTTCTTGACCGGGGCCAACGTCCTGACTTTC. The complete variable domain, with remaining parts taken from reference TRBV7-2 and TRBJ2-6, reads GAGVSQSPSNKVTEKGKDVELRCDPISGHTALYWYRQSLGQGLEFLIYFQGNSAPDKSGLPSDRFSAERTGGSVSTLTIQRTQQEDSAVYLCASSLAGGFLTGANVLTFGAGSRLTVL.

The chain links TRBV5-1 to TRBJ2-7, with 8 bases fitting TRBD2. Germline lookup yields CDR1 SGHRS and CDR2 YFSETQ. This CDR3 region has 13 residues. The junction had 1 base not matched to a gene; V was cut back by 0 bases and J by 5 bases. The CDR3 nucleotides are TGCGCCAGCAGCTTGGCGGGGGGGGACGAGCAGTACTTC. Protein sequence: CASSLAGGDEQYF.

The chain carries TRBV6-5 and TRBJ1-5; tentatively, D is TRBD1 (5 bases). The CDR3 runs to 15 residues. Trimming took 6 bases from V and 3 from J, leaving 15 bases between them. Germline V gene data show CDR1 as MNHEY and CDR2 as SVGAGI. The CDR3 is CASRSRAGNNQPQHF. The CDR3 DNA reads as TGTGCCAGCAGATCTAGAGCAGGGAACAATCAGCCCCAGCATTTT.

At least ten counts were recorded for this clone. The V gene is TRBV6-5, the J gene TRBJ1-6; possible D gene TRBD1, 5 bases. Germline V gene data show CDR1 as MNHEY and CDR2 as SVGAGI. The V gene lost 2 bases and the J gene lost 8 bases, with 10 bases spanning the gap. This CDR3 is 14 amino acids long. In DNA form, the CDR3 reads TGTGCCAGCAGTTACAGCTTCAGGGATTCACCCCTCCACTTT. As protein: CASSYSFRDSPLHF.